Sequencing of this T cell receptor (beta chain) was carried out in a study of blood T cells in healthy people across ages. Overall study findings and caveats: Per million T cells, TCR beta diversity dropped roughly linearly as age increased.

Then a second PCR, running roughly 7 to 11 cycles, was carried out with a sample-barcoded 5' primer and a J-beta primer mix. A single record per CDR3 protein comes from TCRdb applying MiXCR to the 5' RACE reads. The sample lists more than 600,000 distinct CDR3 sequences, 25% seen once, with 9% to 9.5% in the top ten. There are a few counts of this clonotype. The antigen is not known. Trimming cost V 4 bases and J 1 base, with 12 bases left between them. The CDR3 is made up of 15 amino acids. Germline CDR1 and CDR2: SGHRS and YFSETQ. These data were also filed under a second study, of T cells of mothers and their children.

The sequence was collected from a boy younger than 18 in good health. V and J are TRBV5-1 and TRBJ1-5; the D gene is possibly TRBD1 (5 bases). Sequences were obtained from blood. The CDR3 spells CASSRDLGSNQPQHF. DNA of the CDR3: TGCGCCAGCAGCAGGGACCTTGGGAGCAATCAGCCCCAGCATTTT.